This T cell receptor (beta chain) came from a study of response to subunit inactivated influenza vaccine. TCRdb analysed the RT-PCR reads with MiXCR anew, one entry per CDR3 protein. The repertoire consists of a few hundred thousand distinct CDR3 sequences, with around 15% occurring once and the leading ten covering 8.5% to 14%. This clonotype was seen more than once but under ten times. The V segment lost 3 bases and the J segment 4 bases; nucleotides outside the gene matches: 9. The length of the CDR3 is 15 residues. Germline V gene data show CDR1 as SGHRS and CDR2 as YFSETQ. The receptor was derived from a man aged 50 to 60 who received an inactivated influenza vaccine. The sample was PBMCs from blood, taken 11 to 12 days after vaccination. The V call is TRBV5-1, the J call TRBJ1-2; the match to TRBD1 covers 7 bases. The CDR3 DNA reads as TGCGCCAGCAGCTCAGAGGGGGCGGCCCTCTATGGCTACACCTTC. This codes for CASSSEGAALYGYTF.